What follows is one TCR beta chain and its context. At least ten counts were recorded for this clonotype. What this receptor recognizes is not known. Base qualities were left out, and no much larger clone turns up one base away. The CDR3 measures 15 amino acids from cysteine to phenylalanine. CDR3 DNA is the only sequence kept; it has 45 bases, read in frame from the first base. The junction shows trimming of 0 bases on V and 5 bases on J, and the gene matches do not reach 7 bases of it. CDR1 SGHDT and CDR2 YYEEEE are derived from the germline V gene. This entry belongs to a study of T cells after yellow fever vaccination (dated by TCRdb to about 2019). Context from the whole study: The SMART-Seq v4 Ultra Low Input RNA kit was used to prepare libraries from fractions with low cell numbers. To track T-cell clones before and after primary and booster YFV17D yellow fever vaccination, bulk TCR alpha and beta repertoires were sequenced longitudinally. Two healthy male donors, one aged 18 to 30 and one aged 30 to 40 years, were included in the cohort. Blood samples were taken at several timepoints before and after primary and secondary immunization, and bulk PBMC replicates and cell subsets were isolated. What the work shows at the level of the full study, not this receptor alone: Computational filtering was required because FACS-sorted repertoires could contain abundant contaminating clonotypes from the bulk population. The secondary T-cell response was weaker than the primary response but faster, peaking on day 5 instead of day 15. The study included only a couple of donors, which limits how far the findings can be generalized. A small fraction of clonotypes appeared in both the CD4 and CD8 compartments, likely as a result of convergent recombination. Most clones expanded after primary vaccination were re-detected after the booster (96% of CD4 and about nine tenths of CD8), suggesting broad memory maintenance.

The treatment or condition label here, explained by the study, means: live attenuated yellow fever vaccine strain. At each blood-draw timepoint, two biological replicates of bulk PBMCs were collected. A standard Ficoll-Paque protocol was used to isolate PBMCs from peripheral blood. RNA was extracted with TriZol from bulk PBMCs, CD4 and CD8 fractions, and dextramer-positive and dextramer-negative fractions. TCR cDNA was synthesized by 5'RACE template switching, through which a universal primer site and unique molecular identifiers were introduced. Priming of cDNA synthesis was performed from both the TCR alpha and TCR beta constant segments. Library amplification used two PCR steps, and the second PCR step added sample barcodes and sequencing adapters. Sequencing of libraries was done on Illumina HiSeq 2500 (2x100 bp) or NovaSeq (2x150 bp). The paper's processing steps were these. MIGEC was used to demultiplex reads and collapse the reads into UMI consensus sequences, and MiXCR was used for V(D)J alignment. Vaccine-responding clonotypes were defined with edgeR using replicate PBMC samples, requiring FDR below 0.01 and a log2 fold change above 5 up to day 15. Each bulk clonotype received a CD4 or CD8 identity based on whether the sequenced CD4 or CD8 repertoire contained that clonotype at higher abundance. The public reads were reprocessed in TCRdb via fastp at Q25 and MiXCR, keeping in-frame beta chains. All rows with the same CDR3 protein become a single entry with the most common DNA and genes. TCRdb, not the original authors, processed these V and J calls. Present in this sample are some 400,000 distinct CDR3 sequences, about 6.2% of which were seen just once. The ten biggest clones cover 15% of the sample.

The sample here was PBMCs, taken 5 days after the yellow fever booster vaccination. The sequence derives from a man aged 30 to 45 who received the YFV17D yellow fever vaccine. The rearrangement combines TRBV5-6 with TRBJ2-5, with 7 bases in between that match TRBD2. CDR3 loop: CASSLGRGSGETQYF. The DNA is TGTGCCAGCAGCTTGGGTCGCGGGAGCGGTGAGACCCAGTACTTC.